The 29 T cell receptor beta chains given below trace back to one sample, sequenced in a study of blood T cell repertoires in COVID-19. Measured with immunoSEQ multiplex PCR; TCRdb has only the in-frame clones, and not every one. The sample has roughly 18,000 clones, approximately 90% seen once. Sample: peripheral blood. Every receptor here comes from an older woman with active COVID-19.

CDR3 bases: TGTGCCAGTACCCCACTAGCGGGGTTGGATACGCAGTATTTT. Residues: CASTPLAGLDTQYF. The V gene is TRBV19, the J gene TRBJ2-3; TRBD2 agrees at 10 bases. Germline lookup yields CDR1 LNHDA and CDR2 SQIVND (reference sequence). The V and J ends lost 7 bases and 6 bases, in that order; junction bases with no gene match: 7. CDR3 length equals 14 residues.

This chain links TRBV3-1 (or the pseudogene TRBV3-2) with TRBJ1-4, with TRBD1 matching over 8 bases. The CDR3 runs 15 residues. Germline V gives CDR1 LGHDT, CDR2 YNNKEL (reference sequence). Losses at the gene ends were 5 bases for V and 8 bases for J; bases not matched to a gene: 10. The CDR3 spells CASSDAGQGGEKLFF. The CDR3 coding sequence is TGTGCCAGCAGCGACGCCGGACAGGGAGGGGAAAAACTGTTTTTT.

The V call is TRBV5-1, the J call TRBJ1-1; maybe TRBD1 (5 bases). V was trimmed by 4 bases and J by 5 bases, leaving 15 bases between them. Germline CDR1 and CDR2: SGHRS and YFSETQ. The CDR3 spans 14 residues. The CDR3 loop reads CASSPGPGNTEAFF. The CDR3 region has the DNA TGCGCCAGCAGCCCAGGACCAGGGAATACTGAAGCTTTCTTT.

The CDR3 sequence: CASASAFNNEQFF. CDR3 nucleotide sequence: TGTGCCAGTGCTAGCGCGTTTAACAATGAGCAGTTCTTC. The chain has TRBV19 and TRBJ2-1, with a possible D match to TRBD2 (6 bases). CDR3 length: 13 amino acids. The V end lost 8 bases, the J end lost 5 bases, and 13 bases lay between the germline ends. Germline V gene lookup returns CDR1 LNHDA and CDR2 SQIVND (reference sequence).

The CDR3 bases are TGTGCCATCAGTGTGGTGACAGAACTTAGCAATCAGCCCCAGCATTTT. Translated, it gives CAISVVTELSNQPQHF. V and J are TRBV10-3 and TRBJ1-5; D might be TRBD1 (5 bases). V was pared by 4 bases and J by 0 bases, with 13 bases between. CDR1 is ENHRY and CDR2 is SYGVKD in the germline V gene. The CDR3 length is 16 residues.

This chain joins TRBV6-6 and TRBJ1-6, with D possibly TRBD1 on 5 matching bases. CDR3 length: 15 residues. The ends were cut back, 6 bases at V and 0 bases at J, with 9 bases in the middle. Germline lookup yields CDR1 MNHNY and CDR2 SVGAGI (reference sequence). CDR3 amino acids: CASRLDSSYNSPLHF. CDR3 coding DNA: TGTGCCAGCAGATTAGACAGCTCCTATAATTCACCCCTCCACTTT.

Only a few counts were recorded for this clone. V gene TRBV7-3 combines with J gene TRBJ2-7, with D perhaps matching TRBD1 (5 bases). Trimming took off 2 bases at V and 6 bases at J, with 14 bases between the two ends. The CDR3 loop spans 14 amino acids. From germline, CDR1 is SGHTA and CDR2 FQGTGA. The CDR3 DNA follows: TGTGCCAGCAGCTTAGCAGGGCCACGAGGCGAGCAGTACTTC. Its translation is CASSLAGPRGEQYF.

The genes are TRBV2 and TRBJ1-3; D is unclear. The CDR3 contains 16 residues. Germline loops: CDR1 SNHLY, CDR2 FYNNEI. V was cut by 6 bases and J by 2 bases, with 17 bases left in between. CDR3 nucleotide sequence: TGTGCCAGCAGGCGTATCCTTTTCGGGGCTGGAAACACCATATATTTT. Translated, it gives CASRRILFGAGNTIYF.

This clone was seen only once. The V and J genes are TRBV5-1 and TRBJ2-5; TRBD1 matches 12 bases. CDR3 size: 16 residues. After removal of 4 bases from V and 2 bases from J, the junction contained 6 bases not matched to a gene. Germline V gene lookup returns CDR1 SGHRS and CDR2 YFSETQ. The CDR3 protein is CASSRRDRGRQETQYF. DNA of the CDR3: TGCGCCAGCAGCCGCAGGGACAGGGGGCGTCAAGAGACCCAGTACTTC.

This chain links TRBV5-5 with TRBJ1-1, with 7 positions matching TRBD1. The CDR3 loop spans 14 amino acids. Germline CDR1 SGHKS, CDR2 YYEKEE (reference sequence). Losses at the gene ends were 4 bases for V and 3 bases for J; bases not matched to a gene: 6. CDR3 amino acids: CASSRATGDTEAFF. Written as DNA, the CDR3 is TGTGCCAGCAGCCGGGCTACAGGGGACACTGAAGCTTTCTTT.

V usage is TRBV6-5 and J usage is TRBJ1-1, with unresolved D. Trimming removed 6 bases at V and 6 bases at J, with 14 bases between. Germline V gives CDR1 MNHEY, CDR2 SVGAGI. CDR3 length: 13 amino acids. DNA for the CDR3: TGTGCCAGCAGGCTCGGGGAGGTCGCTGAAGCTTTCTTT. It yields the protein CASRLGEVAEAFF.

This clone was seen once. The gene calls are TRBV9 and TRBJ2-1; TRBD2 is a possible D gene (6 bases). CDR3 length: 15 amino acids. V lost 0 bases and J lost 7, with 14 bases in between. Germline V gene lookup returns CDR1 SGDLS and CDR2 YYNGEE. The CDR3 sequence: CASSVAAGPSNEQFF. In DNA, the CDR3 is TGTGCCAGCAGCGTAGCGGCGGGGCCCTCGAATGAGCAGTTCTTC.

The CDR3 DNA reads TGCGCCAGCAGCTTGGCAGGACGGGAAAACACCGGGGAGCTGTTTTTT. This translates into CASSLAGRENTGELFF. The chain has TRBV5-1 and TRBJ2-2; tentatively, D is TRBD2 (5 bases). The V gene lost 0 bases and the J gene lost 2 bases, with 11 bases spanning the gap. The CDR3 spans 16 residues. Germline V gives CDR1 SGHRS, CDR2 YFSETQ.

The CDR3 reads CASSEWGETDTQYF. Here the CDR3 DNA reads TGTGCCAGCAGTGAATGGGGGGAAACAGATACGCAGTATTTT. The chain combines TRBV6-1 with TRBJ2-3; possibly TRBD2 for D (6 bases). CDR3 length: 14 amino acids. Germline V CDR1 and CDR2: MNHNS, SASEGT. Trimming removed 2 bases at V and 3 bases at J, with 9 bases between.

The chain recombines TRBV7-2 with TRBJ2-7; D perhaps matches TRBD2 (7 bases). CDR1 and CDR2 (germline): SGHTA, FQGNSA. This CDR3 is built from 14 residues. Trimming stripped 7 bases from V and 4 bases from J, with 17 bases between. The CDR3 reads CASISTGGPYEQYF. As DNA, the CDR3 is TGTGCCAGCATTTCGACCGGGGGGCCATACGAGCAGTACTTC.

J is TRBJ1-6 and V is TRBV6-5; TRBD1 agrees at 11 bases. The CDR3 is 15 residues long. Trimming removed 6 bases from V and 9 bases from J; junction bases left unmatched: 7. CDR1 and CDR2 from the germline V gene are MNHEY and SVGAGI. The CDR3 region has the DNA TGTGCCAGCAGAAGGGACAGGGGGTCGGGTTCACCCCTCCACTTT. Its translation is CASRRDRGSGSPLHF.

This clone occurred once. The chain joins TRBV27 to TRBJ1-5; D is perhaps TRBD1 (6 bases). V dropped 5 bases and J dropped 2 bases, with 16 bases sitting between them. The CDR3 runs 16 residues. Germline V gene sequence: CDR1 MNHEY, CDR2 SMNVEV (reference sequence). DNA for the CDR3: TGTGCCAGCAGTGTGACCGGGACATTGGGCAATCAGCCCCAGCATTTT. It specifies CASSVTGTLGNQPQHF.

The chain recombines TRBV6-1 with TRBJ1-1; no definite D call. CDR3 size: 14 residues. Per the germline V gene, CDR1 is MNHNS and CDR2 is SASEGT. The ends were cut back, 2 bases at V and 4 bases at J, with 11 bases in the middle. The CDR3 sequence is CASSETYSITEAFF. The CDR3, as DNA: TGTGCCAGCAGTGAAACCTACAGTATCACTGAAGCTTTCTTT.

V usage is TRBV10-1 and J usage is TRBJ2-1; 13 bases agree with TRBD2. The CDR3 runs to 17 residues. Per germline, CDR1 WNHNN and CDR2 SYGVQD (reference sequence). J lost 7 bases, V lost 5 bases, and 11 bases had no gene match. The CDR3 DNA reads TGCGCCAGCAGTCAAGCAGGGCCGGGACTAGCGGGGAATGAGCAGTTCTTC. Its protein is CASSQAGPGLAGNEQFF.

This sequence joins TRBV6-1 and TRBJ1-2; D is ambiguous. Germline loops: CDR1 MNHNS, CDR2 SASEGT. The CDR3 is 13 amino acids. V lost 0 bases, J lost 9 bases, and 11 bases lay in between. The CDR3 spells CASSEAMTLSYTF. As DNA, the CDR3 is TGTGCCAGCAGTGAAGCAATGACATTGAGCTACACCTTC.

This sequence joins TRBV29-1 and TRBJ1-1; TRBD1 matches 11 bases. The V gene's germline CDR1 is SQVTM and CDR2 ANQGSEA. The CDR3 is made up of 12 amino acids. J gave up 4 bases and V 6 bases, and 1 base lay outside the gene matches. This chain's CDR3 is CSVGTGGTEAFF. The DNA of the CDR3 is TGCAGCGTGGGGACAGGGGGCACTGAAGCTTTCTTT.

The chain joins TRBV5-1 to TRBJ2-1; D remains unclear. CDR1 SGHRS and CDR2 YFSETQ come from the germline V gene. V was cut by 4 bases and J by 7 bases, with 21 bases left in between. This CDR3 is 16 amino acids long. The CDR3 spells CASSPPFDSLRNEQFF. The CDR3, as DNA: TGCGCCAGCAGCCCTCCCTTCGATTCGCTACGGAATGAGCAGTTCTTC.

The CDR3 nucleotides are TGTGCCAGCAGTGACACGTCCGGGACAGACTACTATGGCTACACCTTC. Amino acid sequence: CASSDTSGTDYYGYTF. This chain connects TRBV6-1 to TRBJ1-2; 7 nucleotides agree with TRBD1. After removal of 3 bases from V and 3 bases from J, the junction contained 10 bases not matched to a gene. The CDR3 loop spans 16 amino acids. The germline CDR1 and CDR2 sequences are MNHNS and SASEGT.

About this clone itself: An end of the junction differs from the germline gene, which may be a read error. This rearrangement joins TRBV2 to TRBJ1-2, with 7 bases that match TRBD1. The CDR3 is made up of 12 amino acids. Germline CDR1 reads SNHLY; CDR2 reads FYNNEI. CDR3 sequence reads: CASNGDSYGYTF. CDR3 DNA: TGTGCTAGCAATGGGGACAGCTATGGCTACACCTTC.

The genes are TRBV9 and TRBJ1-1; D is undetermined. This CDR3 spans 11 amino acids. Trimming stripped 5 bases from V and 4 bases from J, with 6 bases between. In germline, CDR1 is SGDLS, CDR2 YYNGEE. For the CDR3, the DNA is TGTGCCAGCAGTCGCGGCACTGAAGCTTTCTTT. Translation: CASSRGTEAFF.

The J gene is TRBJ1-4, the V gene TRBV10-3; 7 positions agree with TRBD1. After removal of 10 bases from V and 5 bases from J, the junction contained 10 bases not matched to a gene. CDR3 length: 14 residues. The germline gives CDR1 ENHRY, CDR2 SYGVKD. The CDR3 region is CATRAGQTNEKLFF. The CDR3 coding sequence is TGTGCCACCCGGGCGGGACAGACAAATGAAAAACTGTTTTTT.

The genes are TRBV9 and TRBJ2-1, with D possibly being TRBD2 (6 bases). Trimming removed 3 bases from V and 2 bases from J, with 15 bases in between. Per the germline V gene, CDR1 is SGDLS and CDR2 is YYNGEE. The CDR3 totals 16 residues. CDR3 loop: CASSAHRPGAYNEQFF. CDR3 nucleotide sequence: TGTGCCAGCAGCGCCCATAGGCCGGGGGCCTACAATGAGCAGTTCTTC.

The chain has TRBV5-1 and TRBJ2-1; 7 bases match TRBD1. This CDR3 has 16 residues. The V gene's germline CDR1 is SGHRS and CDR2 YFSETQ. The V gene end was trimmed by 4 bases and the J gene end by 3 bases; junction bases not matched to a gene: 10. In DNA form, the CDR3 reads TGCGCCAGCAGCCCGCCGGGACAGACTTTCTACAATGAGCAGTTCTTC. Its translation: CASSPPGQTFYNEQFF. The full variable domain, in which reference TRBV5-1 and TRBJ2-1 provide the parts outside the CDR3, is KAGVTQTPRYLIKTRGQQVTLSCSPISGHRSVSWYQQTPGQGLQFLFEYFSETQRNKGNFPGRFSGRQFSNSRSEMNVSTLELGDSALYLCASSPPGQTFYNEQFFGPGTRLTVL.

The rearrangement uses TRBV5-1 and TRBJ1-2; TRBD1 might be the D (6 bases). The CDR3 covers 14 residues. Trimming took off 0 bases at V and 4 bases at J, with 10 bases between the two ends. Germline CDR1 reads SGHRS; CDR2 reads YFSETQ. This CDR3 is CASSLETGSYGYTF. CDR3 nucleotide sequence: TGCGCCAGCAGCTTGGAAACAGGGAGCTATGGCTACACCTTC.